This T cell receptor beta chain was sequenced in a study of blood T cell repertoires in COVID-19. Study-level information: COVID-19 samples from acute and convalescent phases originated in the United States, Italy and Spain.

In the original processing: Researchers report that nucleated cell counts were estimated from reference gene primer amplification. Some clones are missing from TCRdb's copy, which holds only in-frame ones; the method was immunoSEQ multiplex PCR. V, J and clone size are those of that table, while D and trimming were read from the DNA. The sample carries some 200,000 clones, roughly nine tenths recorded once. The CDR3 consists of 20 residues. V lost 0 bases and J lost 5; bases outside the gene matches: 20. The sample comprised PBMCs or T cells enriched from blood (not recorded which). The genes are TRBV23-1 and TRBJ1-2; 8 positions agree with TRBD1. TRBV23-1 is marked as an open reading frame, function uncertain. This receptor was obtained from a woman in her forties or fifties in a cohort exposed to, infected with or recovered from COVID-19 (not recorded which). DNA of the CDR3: TGCGCCAGCAGTCAATCGGGAGTTTTTAAGGACAGGGTAGAACCTTATGGCTACACCTTC. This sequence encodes CASSQSGVFKDRVEPYGYTF.